One sample yielded the 20 T cell receptor beta chains listed below, sequenced in a study of blood T cell repertoires in COVID-19. The assay was immunoSEQ multiplex PCR, and TCRdb's table has in-frame clones only and misses some. The repertoire holds tens of thousands of clones, with 70% to 75% as singletons. Sequencing was performed on peripheral blood. These receptors were collected from a woman aged 70-85 years with acute or convalescent COVID-19.

The J gene is TRBJ2-7, the V gene TRBV27; TRBD2 aligns across 8 bases. V was clipped by 0 bases and J by 3 bases; unmatched bases: 7. CDR3 size: 16 residues. Germline CDR1 is MNHEY and CDR2 is SMNVEV (reference sequence). DNA for the CDR3: TGTGCCAGCAGTTTATCGAAGCGAGCGGGAGACTACGAGCAGTACTTC. It translates to CASSLSKRAGDYEQYF.

This clone was seen only a few times. The CDR3 nucleotides read TGCGCCAGCAGCTTGGTGGGGAGGAGAGAAAAACTGTTTTTT. As protein: CASSLVGRREKLFF. The rearrangement joins TRBV5-1 to TRBJ1-4; D gene uncertain. The V end was cut by 0 bases, the J end by 8 bases, with 11 bases between. CDR1 is SGHRS, CDR2 YFSETQ, per germline. The CDR3 consists of 14 residues.

The chain carries TRBV5-1 and TRBJ2-3; TRBD2 agrees at 7 bases. The CDR3 has 16 residues. Trimming took 5 bases from V and 2 from J; bases not matched to a gene: 11. CDR1 is SGHRS and CDR2 is YFSETQ in the germline V gene. This CDR3 is CASSPGLAVYTDTQYF. Written as DNA, the CDR3 is TGCGCCAGCAGTCCTGGTCTAGCGGTGTACACAGATACGCAGTATTTT.

A single count supports this clone. The genes are TRBV2 and TRBJ2-7, with 7 bases matching TRBD1. Germline values: CDR1 SNHLY, CDR2 FYNNEI. This CDR3 has 16 amino acids. V gave up 6 bases and J gave up 4 bases; unmatched junction bases: 15. The CDR3 here is CASSPTPGTDSYEQYF. The CDR3 coding sequence is TGTGCCAGCAGCCCAACCCCCGGGACAGATTCTTACGAGCAGTACTTC.

The chain uses TRBV7-6 and TRBJ1-4, with 9 bases aligning to TRBD1. This CDR3 contains 17 residues. The ends lost 4 bases at V and 0 bases at J; junction bases unmatched: 6. Germline CDR1 reads SGHVS; CDR2 reads FNYEAQ. CDR3 sequence (DNA): TGTGCCAGCAGCTCGGGACAGGGTCGGACAACTAATGAAAAACTGTTTTTT. Protein: CASSSGQGRTTNEKLFF.

The V and J genes are TRBV20-1 and TRBJ2-7; the D gene is possibly TRBD2 (5 bases). The germline CDR1 and CDR2 sequences are DFQATT and SNEGSKA (reference sequence). V was pared by 5 bases and J by 5 bases, with 10 bases between. This CDR3 contains 11 residues. The CDR3 DNA follows: TGCAGTGCTTTCGTCGGGGACGAGCAGTACTTC. Its protein is CSAFVGDEQYF.

This chain connects TRBV30 to TRBJ2-3; D possibly corresponds to TRBD1 (5 bases). V lost 3 bases to trimming and J lost 4 bases, with 11 bases between them. This CDR3 has 13 amino acids. In germline, CDR1 is GTSNPN, CDR2 SVGIG (reference sequence). DNA of the CDR3: TGTGCCTGGAGAGGAACAGGAGCAGATACGCAGTATTTT. It specifies CAWRGTGADTQYF.

The V gene is TRBV7-2, the J gene TRBJ2-1; TRBD2 agrees at 10 bases. The V gene end was trimmed by 4 bases and the J gene end by 5 bases; junction bases not matched to a gene: 5. Germline values: CDR1 SGHTA, CDR2 FQGNSA. The CDR3 runs to 15 residues. The CDR3 is CASSSQRGGNNEQFF. CDR3 nucleotides: TGTGCCAGCAGCTCCCAGCGGGGGGGCAACAATGAGCAGTTCTTC.

The chain couples TRBV6-2 or TRBV6-3 to TRBJ1-2; D is undetermined. Germline V CDR1 and CDR2: MNHEY, SVGEGT. This CDR3 contains 12 residues. V was clipped by 6 bases and J by 12 bases, with 17 bases between them. DNA of the CDR3: TGTGCCAGCAGCCCCTATTTTGGGCAGCACACCTTC. Residues: CASSPYFGQHTF.

This clone has only one observation. The rearrangement joins TRBV19 to TRBJ1-4, with TRBD1 as a possible D gene (5 bases). Trimming removed 9 bases at V and 3 bases at J, with 17 bases between. The CDR3 has 15 amino acids. The germline V gene encodes CDR1 LNHDA and CDR2 SQIVND (reference sequence). CDR3 region: CASRRGITANEKLFF. CDR3 nucleotides: TGTGCCAGCCGGCGGGGCATCACGGCTAATGAAAAACTGTTTTTT.

The V gene is TRBV5-1, the J gene TRBJ1-2; 8 nucleotides align to TRBD1. The CDR3 is 13 amino acids. The germline CDR1 and CDR2 sequences are SGHRS and YFSETQ. Unmatched junction bases numbered 6, after V lost 3 bases and J lost 8 bases. The CDR3 region has the DNA TGCGCCAGCAGCTCCCAGGGGGCTGGGGGCTACACCTTC. Translation: CASSSQGAGGYTF.

This clone was picked up one time. The chain employs TRBV29-1 and TRBJ1-1, with D perhaps matching TRBD1 (6 bases). Germline CDR1 is SQVTM and CDR2 is ANQGSEA. V was trimmed by 4 bases and J by 5 bases, leaving 14 bases between them. The CDR3 is 13 amino acids. The CDR3 DNA follows: TGCAGCGTTGTCGCCAGGGGAGGGACTGAAGCTTTCTTT. Translating it yields CSVVARGGTEAFF.

The table lists this clone with a count of one. This chain connects TRBV27 to TRBJ1-2; 7 positions match TRBD1. V lost 6 bases, J lost 5 bases, and 9 bases stayed unmatched. Germline V gene lookup returns CDR1 MNHEY and CDR2 SMNVEV (reference sequence). The CDR3 runs to 14 residues. The CDR3, as DNA: TGTGCCAGCAGCGAGGGACAGACCATATATGGCTACACCTTC. It codes for CASSEGQTIYGYTF.

This clone occurred a few times. The chain carries TRBV6-2 or TRBV6-3 and TRBJ2-5, with 11 nucleotides matching TRBD1. Losses at the gene ends were 5 bases for V and 5 bases for J; bases not matched to a gene: 10. CDR1 and CDR2 (germline): MNHEY, SVGEGT. This CDR3 contains 16 residues. The CDR3 DNA reads as TGTGCCAGCAGTACCGGACAGGGGGCGTGGGGGGAGACCCAGTACTTC. Protein product: CASSTGQGAWGETQYF.

CDR3 loop: CSVQPRWGLAGVGETQYF. The CDR3 coding sequence is TGCAGCGTTCAACCACGATGGGGACTAGCGGGAGTGGGAGAGACCCAGTACTTC. The chain has TRBV29-1 and TRBJ2-5; 14 bases fit TRBD2. Trimming removed 5 bases from V and 4 bases from J; junction bases left unmatched: 15. The CDR3 length is 18 residues. Germline loops: CDR1 SQVTM, CDR2 ANQGSEA.

J is TRBJ1-4 and V is TRBV3-1 (or the pseudogene TRBV3-2); the D gene is possibly TRBD1 (5 bases). The CDR3 is 15 amino acids. Trimming removed 4 bases at V and 0 bases at J, with 9 bases between. Germline V gene sequence: CDR1 LGHDT, CDR2 YNNKEL (reference sequence). In nucleotides, the CDR3 is TGTGCCAGCAGCCCTACAGGCGCAACTAATGAAAAACTGTTTTTT. Protein product: CASSPTGATNEKLFF.

CDR3 DNA sequence: TGTGCCAGCAGCTCCCCCACAGGGCTTAACTATGGCTACACCTTC. Its translation is CASSSPTGLNYGYTF. V is TRBV9 and J is TRBJ1-2; possible D gene TRBD1, 6 bases. The germline V gene encodes CDR1 SGDLS and CDR2 YYNGEE. The ends were cut back, 4 bases at V and 1 base at J, with 14 bases in the middle. CDR3 size: 15 residues.

The gene calls are TRBV12-3 or TRBV12-4 and TRBJ2-5; D perhaps matches TRBD1 (5 bases). CDR3 length equals 13 residues. The ends were cut back, 6 bases at V and 0 bases at J, with 8 bases in the middle. The CDR3 is CASRLTDQETQYF. Written as DNA, the CDR3 is TGTGCCAGCAGGCTGACAGACCAAGAGACCCAGTACTTC.

The chain combines TRBV28 with TRBJ1-4; perhaps TRBD1 as D (6 bases). Trimming took 8 bases from V and 0 from J, leaving 31 bases between them. The CDR3 runs to 21 residues. The V gene's germline CDR1 is MDHEN and CDR2 SYDVKM. CDR3 bases: TGTGCCAGCTCATGGGACCTACAGGGTACGACGATGGATGCAACTAATGAAAAACTGTTTTTT. Translated: CASSWDLQGTTMDATNEKLFF.

The chain recombines TRBV2 with TRBJ2-1; TRBD2 agrees at 8 bases. This CDR3 is 15 amino acids long. Germline-derived CDR1 and CDR2 are SNHLY and FYNNEI. J was trimmed by 7 bases and V by 5 bases; bases with no gene match: 10. The chain's CDR3 is CASSTILAGGNEQFF. DNA of the CDR3: TGTGCCAGCAGTACGATTCTAGCGGGTGGTAATGAGCAGTTCTTC.